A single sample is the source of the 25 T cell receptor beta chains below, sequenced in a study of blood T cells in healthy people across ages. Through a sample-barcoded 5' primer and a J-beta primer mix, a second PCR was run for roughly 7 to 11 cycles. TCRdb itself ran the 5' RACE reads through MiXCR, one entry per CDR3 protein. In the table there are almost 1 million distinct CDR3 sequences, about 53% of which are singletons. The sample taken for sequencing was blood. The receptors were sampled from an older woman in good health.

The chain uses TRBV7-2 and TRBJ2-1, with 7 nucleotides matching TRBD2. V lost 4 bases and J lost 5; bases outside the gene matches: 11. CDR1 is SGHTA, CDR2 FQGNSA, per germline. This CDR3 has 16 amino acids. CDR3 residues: CASSSLSGIPHNEQFF. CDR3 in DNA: TGTGCCAGCAGCTCCCTAAGCGGGATCCCCCACAATGAGCAGTTCTTC.

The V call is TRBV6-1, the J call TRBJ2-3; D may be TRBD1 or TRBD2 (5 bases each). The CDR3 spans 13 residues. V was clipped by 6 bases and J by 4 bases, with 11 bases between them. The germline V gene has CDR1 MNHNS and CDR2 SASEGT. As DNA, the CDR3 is TGTGCCAGCAGCAGGGAGTGGGCAGATACGCAGTATTTT. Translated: CASSREWADTQYF.

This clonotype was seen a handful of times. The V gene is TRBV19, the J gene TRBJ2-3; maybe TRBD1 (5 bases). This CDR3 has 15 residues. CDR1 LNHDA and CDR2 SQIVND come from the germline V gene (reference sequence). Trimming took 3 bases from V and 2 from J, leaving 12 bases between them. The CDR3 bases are TGTGCCAGTAGTATTCGGCAGGGCTACACAGATACGCAGTATTTT. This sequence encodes CASSIRQGYTDTQYF.

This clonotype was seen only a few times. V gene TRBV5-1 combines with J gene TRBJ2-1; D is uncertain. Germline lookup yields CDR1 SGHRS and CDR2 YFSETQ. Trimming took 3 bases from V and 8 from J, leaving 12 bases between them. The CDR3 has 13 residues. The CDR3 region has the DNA TGCGCCAGCAGCTACATCGTGGGGTATGAGCAGTTCTTC. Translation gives CASSYIVGYEQFF. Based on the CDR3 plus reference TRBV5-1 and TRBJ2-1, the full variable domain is KAGVTQTPRYLIKTRGQQVTLSCSPISGHRSVSWYQQTPGQGLQFLFEYFSETQRNKGNFPGRFSGRQFSNSRSEMNVSTLELGDSALYLCASSYIVGYEQFFGPGTRLTVL.

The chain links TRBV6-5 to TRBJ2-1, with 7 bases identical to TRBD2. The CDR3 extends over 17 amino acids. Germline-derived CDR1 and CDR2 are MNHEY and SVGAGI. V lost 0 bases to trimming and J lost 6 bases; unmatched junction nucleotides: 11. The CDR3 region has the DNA TGTGCCAGCAGTTACTCCAGGCCAGCGGGGAGGGGCAATGAGCAGTTCTTC. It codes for CASSYSRPAGRGNEQFF.

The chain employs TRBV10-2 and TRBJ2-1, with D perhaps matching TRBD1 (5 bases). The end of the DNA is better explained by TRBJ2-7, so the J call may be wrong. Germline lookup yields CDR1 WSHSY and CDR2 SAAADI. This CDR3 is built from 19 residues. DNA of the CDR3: TGCGCCAGCAGTGAGTCTAGGTTACTCGGGTGGGGCGCCTACAATGAGCAGTACTTC. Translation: CASSESRLLGWGAYNEQYF.

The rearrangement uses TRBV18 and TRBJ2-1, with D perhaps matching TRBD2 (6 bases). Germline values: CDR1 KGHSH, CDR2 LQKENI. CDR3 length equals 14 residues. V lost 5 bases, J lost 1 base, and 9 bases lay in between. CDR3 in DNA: TGTGCCAGCTCAGGCGGGGAATCCTACAATGAGCAGTTCTTC. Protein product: CASSGGESYNEQFF.

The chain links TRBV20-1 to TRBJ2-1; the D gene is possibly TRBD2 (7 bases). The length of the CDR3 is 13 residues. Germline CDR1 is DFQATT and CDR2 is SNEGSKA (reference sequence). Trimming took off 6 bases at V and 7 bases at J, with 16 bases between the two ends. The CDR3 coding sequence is TGCAGTGCCAGGGGTGGACTAGGGAATGAGCAGTTCTTC. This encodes CSARGGLGNEQFF.

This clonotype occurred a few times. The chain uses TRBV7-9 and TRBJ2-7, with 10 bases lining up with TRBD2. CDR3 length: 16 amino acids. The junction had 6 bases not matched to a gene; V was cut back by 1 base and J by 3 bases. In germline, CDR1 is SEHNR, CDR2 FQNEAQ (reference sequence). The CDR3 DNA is TGTGCCAGCAGCTTAGGTTTGGCTAGCGGGGGCTACGAGCAGTACTTC. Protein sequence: CASSLGLASGGYEQYF.

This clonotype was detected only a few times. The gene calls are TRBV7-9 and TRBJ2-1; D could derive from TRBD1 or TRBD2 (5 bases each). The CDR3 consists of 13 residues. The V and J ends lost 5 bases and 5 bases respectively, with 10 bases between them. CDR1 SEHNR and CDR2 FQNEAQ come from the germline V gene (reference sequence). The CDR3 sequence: CASSGGVDNEQFF. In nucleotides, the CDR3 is TGTGCCAGCAGCGGGGGAGTTGACAATGAGCAGTTCTTC.

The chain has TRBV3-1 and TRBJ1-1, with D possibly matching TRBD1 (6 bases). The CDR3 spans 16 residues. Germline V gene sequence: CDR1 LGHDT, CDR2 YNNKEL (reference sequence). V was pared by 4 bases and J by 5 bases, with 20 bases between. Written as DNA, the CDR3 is TGTGCCAGCAGCCGTAAGCTACAGGGTGGGGTGACTGAAGCTTTCTTT. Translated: CASSRKLQGGVTEAFF.

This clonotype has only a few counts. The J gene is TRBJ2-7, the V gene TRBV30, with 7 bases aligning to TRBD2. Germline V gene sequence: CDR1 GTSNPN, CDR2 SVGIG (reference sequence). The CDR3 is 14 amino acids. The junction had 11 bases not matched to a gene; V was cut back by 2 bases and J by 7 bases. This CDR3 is CAWSRWEGIKEQYF. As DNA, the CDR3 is TGTGCCTGGAGTAGATGGGAGGGTATTAAGGAGCAGTACTTC. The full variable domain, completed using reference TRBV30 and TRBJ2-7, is SQTIHQWPATLVQPVGSPLSLECTVEGTSNPNLYWYRQAAGRGLQLLFYSVGIGQISSEVPQNLSASRPQDRQFILSSKKLLLSDSGFYLCAWSRWEGIKEQYFGPGTRLTVT.

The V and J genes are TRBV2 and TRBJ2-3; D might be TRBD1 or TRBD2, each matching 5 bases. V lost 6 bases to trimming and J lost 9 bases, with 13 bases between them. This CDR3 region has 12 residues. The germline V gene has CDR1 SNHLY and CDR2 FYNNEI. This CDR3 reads CASSDQGRTQYF. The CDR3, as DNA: TGTGCCAGCAGCGACCAGGGACGGACGCAGTATTTT.

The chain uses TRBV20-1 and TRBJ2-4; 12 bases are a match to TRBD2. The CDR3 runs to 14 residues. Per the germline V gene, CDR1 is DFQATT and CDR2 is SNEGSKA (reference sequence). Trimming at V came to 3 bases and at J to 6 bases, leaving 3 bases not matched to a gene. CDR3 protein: CSARTSGRTNIQYF. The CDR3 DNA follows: TGCAGTGCTAGGACTAGCGGGAGAACAAACATTCAGTACTTC.

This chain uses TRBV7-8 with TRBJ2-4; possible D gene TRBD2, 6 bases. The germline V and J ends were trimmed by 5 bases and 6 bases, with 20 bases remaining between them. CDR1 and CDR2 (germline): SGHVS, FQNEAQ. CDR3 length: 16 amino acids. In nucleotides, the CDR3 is TGTGCCAGCAGCCCCCCCGTTTCGGGGGTGAGAAACATTCAGTACTTC. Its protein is CASSPPVSGVRNIQYF. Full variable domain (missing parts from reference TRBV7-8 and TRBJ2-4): GAGVSQSPRYKVAKRGQDVALRCDPISGHVSLFWYQQALGQGPEFLTYFQNEAQLDKSGLPSDRFFAERPEGSVSTLKIQRTQQEDSAVYLCASSPPVSGVRNIQYFGAGTRLSVL.

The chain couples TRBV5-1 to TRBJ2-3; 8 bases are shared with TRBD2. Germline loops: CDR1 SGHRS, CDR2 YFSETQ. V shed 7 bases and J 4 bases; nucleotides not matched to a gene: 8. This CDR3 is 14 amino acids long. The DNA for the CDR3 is TGCGCCAGCTTAAGCGGGAGCGGTGCAGATACGCAGTATTTT. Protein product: CASLSGSGADTQYF.

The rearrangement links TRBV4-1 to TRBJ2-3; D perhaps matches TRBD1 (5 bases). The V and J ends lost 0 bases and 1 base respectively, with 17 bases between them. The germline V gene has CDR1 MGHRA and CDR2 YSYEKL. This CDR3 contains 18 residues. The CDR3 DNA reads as TGCGCCAGCAGCCAAGAGGTGCAGGTGCTAGGGGGCACAGATACGCAGTATTTT. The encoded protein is CASSQEVQVLGGTDTQYF.

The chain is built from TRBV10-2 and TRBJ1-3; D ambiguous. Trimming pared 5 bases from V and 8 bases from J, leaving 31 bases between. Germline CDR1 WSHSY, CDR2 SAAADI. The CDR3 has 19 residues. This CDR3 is CASSLIRTGYDSLEDTIYF. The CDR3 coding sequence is TGCGCCAGCAGTCTTATCCGGACGGGCTACGACTCTCTGGAAGACACCATATATTTT.

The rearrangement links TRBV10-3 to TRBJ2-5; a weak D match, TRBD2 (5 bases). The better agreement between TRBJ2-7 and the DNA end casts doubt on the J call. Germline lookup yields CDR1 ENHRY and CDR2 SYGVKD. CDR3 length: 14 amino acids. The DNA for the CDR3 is TGTGCCATCAGTGAGGAGGGCCCGTCCTACGAGCAGTACTTC. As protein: CAISEEGPSYEQYF.

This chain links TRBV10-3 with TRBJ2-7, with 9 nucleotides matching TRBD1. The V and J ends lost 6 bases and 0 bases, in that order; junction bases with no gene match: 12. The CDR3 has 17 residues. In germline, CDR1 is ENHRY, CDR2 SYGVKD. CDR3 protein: CAIRPGQGIPISYEQYF. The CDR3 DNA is TGTGCCATCAGACCGGGACAGGGTATCCCAATCTCCTACGAGCAGTACTTC.

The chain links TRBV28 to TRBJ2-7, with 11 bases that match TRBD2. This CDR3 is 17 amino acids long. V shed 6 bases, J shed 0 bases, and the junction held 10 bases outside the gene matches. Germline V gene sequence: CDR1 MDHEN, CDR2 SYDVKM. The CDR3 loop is CASSPPSGRPSSYEQYF. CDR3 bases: TGTGCCAGCAGCCCTCCTAGCGGGAGGCCGAGCTCCTACGAGCAGTACTTC. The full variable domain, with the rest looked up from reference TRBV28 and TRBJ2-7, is DVKVTQSSRYLVKRTGEKVFLECVQDMDHENMFWYRQDPGLGLRLIYFSYDVKMKEKGDIPEGYSVSREKKERFSLILESASTNQTSMYLCASSPPSGRPSSYEQYFGPGTRLTVT.

CDR3 sequence: CSGDRGSWLAGANEQFF. DNA for the CDR3: TGCAGTGGTGACAGGGGATCGTGGCTAGCGGGAGCCAATGAGCAGTTCTTC. V and J are TRBV20-1 and TRBJ2-1; TRBD2 aligns across 10 bases. CDR1 DFQATT and CDR2 SNEGSKA come from the germline V gene (reference sequence). The CDR3 runs to 17 residues. With 7 bases clipped from V and 6 bases from J, the junction kept 18 bases outside the gene matches.

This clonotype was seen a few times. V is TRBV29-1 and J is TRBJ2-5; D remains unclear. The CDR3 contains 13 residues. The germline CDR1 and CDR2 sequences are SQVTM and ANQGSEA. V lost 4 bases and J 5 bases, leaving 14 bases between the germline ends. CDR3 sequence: CSVVGGLGETQYF. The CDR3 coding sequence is TGCAGCGTTGTTGGTGGGTTAGGGGAGACCCAGTACTTC.

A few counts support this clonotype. CDR3 sequence: CAISESAGIHQETQYF. As DNA, the CDR3 is TGTGCCATCAGTGAGTCGGCAGGGATCCACCAAGAGACCCAGTACTTC. This chain links TRBV10-3 with TRBJ2-5; D is possibly TRBD1 (5 bases). Looked up from germline, CDR1 is ENHRY and CDR2 is SYGVKD. There are 16 residues in the CDR3. The V end lost 0 bases, the J end lost 0 bases, and 11 bases lay between the germline ends.

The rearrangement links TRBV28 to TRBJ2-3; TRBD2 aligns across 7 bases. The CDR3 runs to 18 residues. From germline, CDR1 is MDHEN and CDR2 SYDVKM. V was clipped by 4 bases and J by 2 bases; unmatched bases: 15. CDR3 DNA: TGTGCCAGCAGTTCGCCCGCGGGGAGGGCCCTAAACACAGATACGCAGTATTTT. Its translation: CASSSPAGRALNTDTQYF. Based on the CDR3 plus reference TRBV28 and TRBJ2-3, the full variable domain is DVKVTQSSRYLVKRTGEKVFLECVQDMDHENMFWYRQDPGLGLRLIYFSYDVKMKEKGDIPEGYSVSREKKERFSLILESASTNQTSMYLCASSSPAGRALNTDTQYFGPGTRLTVL.